This T cell receptor (beta chain) stems from a study of spatial heterogeneity in lung cancer. Study background: There were 72 donors, all of them untreated patients with early-stage non-small cell lung cancer. The library had UMIs, and each TCR and UMI pair averaged more than ten raw reads.

The CDR3 has 14 residues. Germline V gene data show CDR1 as MNHEY and CDR2 as SVGAGI. Losses at the gene ends were 4 bases for V and 4 bases for J; bases not matched to a gene: 6. This clonotype occurred once. Antigen specificity is unknown. TCR cDNA molecules were tagged individually, and each one carried a unique molecular identifier. TCRdb ran MiXCR on the 5' RACE reads and lists one entry per CDR3 protein. The repertoire holds some 120,000 distinct CDR3 sequences, with roughly an eighth as singletons. Study results and caveats: There were more appearances of ubiquitous expanded tumor TCRs in blood at resection than at follow-up.

Regarding time point: blood at routine non-recurrence follow-up after resection. Unsorted whole RNA samples from tumor, nontumor lung or frozen PBMC were sequenced. The sample in question was PBMCs, obtained at follow-up. The chain has TRBV6-5 and TRBJ1-2, with TRBD1 identical over 7 bases. The sequence was obtained from a male donor with early-stage non-small cell lung cancer. CDR3 sequence: CASSFRTGSYGYTF. The CDR3 bases are TGTGCCAGCAGTTTTCGGACAGGCTCCTATGGCTACACCTTC.